This T cell receptor (beta chain) was found in a study of shared clonotypes between healthy human individuals. The wider study: Plates per donor: three CD4 naive, three CD4 memory, two CD8 naive, one CD8 memory.

The CDR3 spans 16 residues. Trimming took off 4 bases at V and 3 bases at J, with 19 bases between the two ends. Germline V CDR1 and CDR2: SEHNR, FQNEAQ (reference sequence). Here immunoSEQ multiplex PCR was the method, and the copy in TCRdb shows in-frame clones only, minus some. The sample holds around 2.1 million clones, 90% to 95% seen once. Naive CD8 cells lacked CD45RO, underwent positive selection for CCR7 and left out terminally differentiated effector memory CD45RA+ cells. The chain couples TRBV7-9 to TRBJ2-7; D possibly corresponds to TRBD1 (6 bases). This sequence was found in a young man in good health. Some clones in this sample may be carry-over from other donors' samples. Sequences were obtained from naive CD8+ T cells from PBMCs. The CDR3 loop is CASSSLVGTTYYEQYF. DNA for the CDR3: TGTGCCAGCAGCTCCCTAGTAGGGACAACCTACTACGAGCAGTACTTC.